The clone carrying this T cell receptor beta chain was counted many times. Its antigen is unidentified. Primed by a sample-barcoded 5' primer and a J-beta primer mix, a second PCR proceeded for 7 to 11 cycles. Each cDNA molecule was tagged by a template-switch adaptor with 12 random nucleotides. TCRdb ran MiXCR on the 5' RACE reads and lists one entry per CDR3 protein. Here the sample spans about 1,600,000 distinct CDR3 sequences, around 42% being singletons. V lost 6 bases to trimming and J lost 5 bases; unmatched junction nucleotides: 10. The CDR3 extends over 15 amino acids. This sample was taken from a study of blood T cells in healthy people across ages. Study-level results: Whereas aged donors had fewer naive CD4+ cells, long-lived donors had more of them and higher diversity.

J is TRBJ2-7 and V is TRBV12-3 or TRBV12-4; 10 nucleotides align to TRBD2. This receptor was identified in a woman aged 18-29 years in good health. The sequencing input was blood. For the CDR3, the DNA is TGTGCCAGCAGGACTCTAGCGGGGGTCACCCACGAGCAGTACTTC. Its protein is CASRTLAGVTHEQYF.